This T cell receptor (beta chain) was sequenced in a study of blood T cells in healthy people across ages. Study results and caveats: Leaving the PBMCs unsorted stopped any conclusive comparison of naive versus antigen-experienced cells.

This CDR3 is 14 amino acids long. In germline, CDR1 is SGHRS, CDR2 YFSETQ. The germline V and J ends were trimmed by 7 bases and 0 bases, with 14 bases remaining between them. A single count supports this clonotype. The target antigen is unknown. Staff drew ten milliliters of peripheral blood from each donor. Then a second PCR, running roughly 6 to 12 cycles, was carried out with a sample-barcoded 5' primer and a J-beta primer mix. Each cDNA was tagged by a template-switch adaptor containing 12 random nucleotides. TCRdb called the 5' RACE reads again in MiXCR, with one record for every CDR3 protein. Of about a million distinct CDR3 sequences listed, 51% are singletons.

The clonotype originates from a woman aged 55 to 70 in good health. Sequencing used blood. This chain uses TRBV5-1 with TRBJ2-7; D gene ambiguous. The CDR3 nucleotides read TGCGCCAGCCTCGCTGGACGCCTCTCCTACGAGCAGTACTTC. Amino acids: CASLAGRLSYEQYF.